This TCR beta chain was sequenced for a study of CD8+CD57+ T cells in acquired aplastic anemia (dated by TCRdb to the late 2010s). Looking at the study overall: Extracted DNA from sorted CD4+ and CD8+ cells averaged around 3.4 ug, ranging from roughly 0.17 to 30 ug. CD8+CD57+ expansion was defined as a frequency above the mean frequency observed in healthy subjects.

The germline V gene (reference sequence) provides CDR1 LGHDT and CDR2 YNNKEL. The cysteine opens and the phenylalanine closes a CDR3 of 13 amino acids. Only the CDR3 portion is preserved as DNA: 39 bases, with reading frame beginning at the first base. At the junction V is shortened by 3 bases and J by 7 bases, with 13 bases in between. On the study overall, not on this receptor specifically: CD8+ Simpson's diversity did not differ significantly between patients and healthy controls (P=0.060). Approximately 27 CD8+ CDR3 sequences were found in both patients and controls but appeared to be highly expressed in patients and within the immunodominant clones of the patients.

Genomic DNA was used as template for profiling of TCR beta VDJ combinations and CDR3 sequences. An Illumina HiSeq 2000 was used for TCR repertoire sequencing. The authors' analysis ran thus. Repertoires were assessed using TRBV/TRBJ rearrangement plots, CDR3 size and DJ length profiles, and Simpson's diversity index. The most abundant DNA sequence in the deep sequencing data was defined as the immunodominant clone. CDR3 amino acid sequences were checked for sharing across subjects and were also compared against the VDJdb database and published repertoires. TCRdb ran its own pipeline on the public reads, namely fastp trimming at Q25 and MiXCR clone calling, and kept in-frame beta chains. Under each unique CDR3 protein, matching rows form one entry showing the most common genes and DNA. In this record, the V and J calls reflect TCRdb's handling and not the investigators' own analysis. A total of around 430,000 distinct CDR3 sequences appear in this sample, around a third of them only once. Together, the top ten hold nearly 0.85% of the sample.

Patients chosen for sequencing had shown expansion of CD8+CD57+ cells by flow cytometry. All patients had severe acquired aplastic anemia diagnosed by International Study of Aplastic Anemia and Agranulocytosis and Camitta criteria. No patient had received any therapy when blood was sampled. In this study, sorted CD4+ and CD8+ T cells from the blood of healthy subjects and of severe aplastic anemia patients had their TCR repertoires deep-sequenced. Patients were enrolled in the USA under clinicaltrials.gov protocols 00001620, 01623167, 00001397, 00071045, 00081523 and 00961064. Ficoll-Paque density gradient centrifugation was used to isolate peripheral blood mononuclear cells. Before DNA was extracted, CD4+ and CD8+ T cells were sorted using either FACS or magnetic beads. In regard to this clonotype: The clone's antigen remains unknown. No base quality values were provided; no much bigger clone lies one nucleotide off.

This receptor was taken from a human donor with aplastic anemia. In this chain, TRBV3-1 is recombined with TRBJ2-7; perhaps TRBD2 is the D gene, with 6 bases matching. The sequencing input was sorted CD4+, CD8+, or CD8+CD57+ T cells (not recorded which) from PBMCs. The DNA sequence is TGTGCCAGCAGCCATCGGGCCGCGGGGGAGCAGTACTTC. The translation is CASSHRAAGEQYF.